The entry below describes one T cell receptor (beta chain). The V end was cut by 0 bases, the J end by 2 bases, with 8 bases between. Germline CDR1 is SEHNR and CDR2 is FQNEAQ (reference sequence). The CDR3 sequence is 14 residues long. HIV-negative, healthy adults without recent acute infections or vaccinations were the donors. The assay was immunoSEQ multiplex PCR, and TCRdb's table has in-frame clones only and misses some. The sample shows fewer than 650,000 clones, about three quarters of them seen only once. The data belong to a study of shared clonotypes between healthy human individuals. Sequenced: PBMCs. The TCR was taken from a woman between 35 and 50 years old in good health. Some clones in this sample may be carry-over from other donors' samples. The chain joins TRBV7-9 to TRBJ2-7, with D perhaps TRBD1 or TRBD2 (5 bases each). The CDR3 reads CASSLAGDAYEQYF. As DNA, the CDR3 is TGTGCCAGCAGCTTAGCGGGGGACGCCTACGAGCAGTACTTC.